The 14 T cell receptor beta chains below all came from one sample that was sequenced in a study of blood T cell repertoires in COVID-19. Clones were read by immunoSEQ multiplex PCR, and TCRdb kept only the in-frame ones, dropping some. The sample lists 450,000 to 500,000 clones, less than 90% occurring once. Sequencing was done on a sample of PBMCs or T cells enriched from blood (not recorded which). The receptor set was obtained from a woman aged 55-69 years who had recovered from COVID-19.

The rearrangement uses TRBV6-5 and TRBJ2-1, with 8 nucleotides matching TRBD2. Germline V gene lookup returns CDR1 MNHEY and CDR2 SVGAGI. The ends lost 5 bases at V and 5 bases at J; junction bases unmatched: 8. The CDR3 consists of 15 residues. The CDR3 is CASSPSGGQNNEQFF. Written as DNA, the CDR3 is TGTGCCAGCAGTCCCAGCGGGGGACAAAACAATGAGCAGTTCTTC.

This chain uses TRBV18 with TRBJ1-1; tentative D call: TRBD1 (6 bases). CDR1 is KGHSH and CDR2 is LQKENI in the germline V gene. Trimming removed 6 bases at V and 5 bases at J, with 13 bases between. This CDR3 region has 13 residues. CDR3 loop: CASSLYRATEAFF. In nucleotides, the CDR3 is TGTGCCAGCTCTCTCTACAGGGCGACTGAAGCTTTCTTT.

The chain combines TRBV6-2 or TRBV6-3 with TRBJ1-5; D might be TRBD1 (6 bases). The germline V gene encodes CDR1 MNHEY and CDR2 SVGEGT. V lost 5 bases, J lost 1 base, and 12 bases lay in between. The CDR3 contains 15 residues. Here the CDR3 reads CASSQGWRSNQPQHF. DNA for the CDR3: TGTGCCAGCAGTCAGGGGTGGAGGAGCAATCAGCCCCAGCATTTT.

V gene TRBV5-6 combines with J gene TRBJ1-5; possible D gene TRBD1, 6 bases. Germline loops: CDR1 SGHDT, CDR2 YYEEEE. V dropped 0 bases and J dropped 4 bases, with 8 bases sitting between them. This CDR3 is built from 14 residues. DNA for the CDR3: TGTGCCAGCAGCTTGGGGACAGTAAATCAGCCCCAGCATTTT. Its translation is CASSLGTVNQPQHF.

This clone was found once. This chain links TRBV12-3 or TRBV12-4 with TRBJ1-2; D possibly corresponds to TRBD1 (5 bases). V lost 5 bases and J 6 bases, leaving 7 bases between the germline ends. The CDR3 has 11 amino acids. This chain's CDR3 is CASSKTDGYTF. The CDR3 coding sequence is TGTGCCAGCAGTAAGACAGATGGCTACACCTTC.

V gene TRBV9 combines with J gene TRBJ2-7; possible D gene TRBD2, 6 bases. V lost 3 bases, J lost 6 bases, and 16 bases lay in between. In germline, CDR1 is SGDLS, CDR2 YYNGEE. The CDR3 is 14 residues long. CDR3 sequence reads: CASSDNARGGEQYF. CDR3 sequence (DNA): TGTGCCAGCAGCGACAATGCCCGGGGAGGCGAGCAGTACTTC.

The V call is TRBV3-1 (or the pseudogene TRBV3-2), the J call TRBJ1-5, with D maybe TRBD1 (6 bases). This CDR3 is built from 17 residues. Germline values: CDR1 LGHDT, CDR2 YNNKEL (reference sequence). Trimming pared 1 base from V and 2 bases from J, leaving 15 bases between. The CDR3 bases are TGTGCCAGCAGCCAAGGGACAGAGGGAATGGGCAATCAGCCCCAGCATTTT. This encodes CASSQGTEGMGNQPQHF.

J is TRBJ1-4 and V is TRBV12-3 or TRBV12-4; the D is unclear. V lost 6 bases, J lost 8 bases, and 13 bases lay in between. The CDR3 covers 13 residues. CDR3 amino acids: CASSLSRREKLFF. In nucleotides, the CDR3 is TGTGCCAGCAGCTTAAGTCGTCGGGAAAAACTGTTTTTT.

A note on this clone: A junction boundary mismatches the germline segment, possibly from a read error. V and J are TRBV30 and TRBJ1-1, with D hard to call. The CDR3 totals 13 residues. CDR1 is GTSNPN and CDR2 is SVGIG in the germline V gene (reference sequence). The CDR3 region has the DNA TGTGCCTGTCGGGGAGGAGTATTGACTGCAGCTTTCTTT. Its translation: CACRGGVLTAAFF.

The CDR3 DNA reads TGTGCCAGCAGCCAAGCTGTTGGTGGAGCGTATGGCTACACCTTC. This encodes CASSQAVGGAYGYTF. J is TRBJ1-2 and V is TRBV3-1 (or the pseudogene TRBV3-2); D is unclear. Deletions cut 1 base from V and 5 bases from J, with 14 bases between. CDR1 and CDR2 from the germline V gene are LGHDT and YNNKEL (reference sequence). CDR3 length: 15 residues.

This clone was detected once. The chain combines TRBV4-1 with TRBJ1-3; tentative D call: TRBD1 (5 bases). The CDR3 runs to 17 residues. V lost 6 bases, J lost 1 base, and 19 bases lay in between. From germline, CDR1 is MGHRA and CDR2 YSYEKL. The CDR3 sequence: CASSRQGQPSSGNTIYF. CDR3 coding DNA: TGCGCCAGCAGTCGGCAGGGCCAACCATCATCTGGAAACACCATATATTTT.

The DNA of the CDR3 is TGTGCCAGTCGCCGGGACAACCCTTATTCACCCCTCCACTTT. Encoded protein: CASRRDNPYSPLHF. The chain recombines TRBV27 with TRBJ1-6, with a possible D match to TRBD1 (6 bases). Trimming took 9 bases from V and 8 from J, leaving 17 bases between them. The V gene's germline CDR1 is MNHEY and CDR2 SMNVEV (reference sequence). There are 14 residues in the CDR3.

This chain links TRBV5-8 with TRBJ2-7, with D unresolved. This CDR3 is built from 14 residues. Deletions cut 3 bases from V and 3 bases from J, with 13 bases between. Germline-derived CDR1 and CDR2 are SGHTS and YDEGEE. The CDR3 coding sequence is TGTGCCAGCAGCTCTCGCCGCACAAGCTACGAGCAGTACGTC. It specifies CASSSRRTSYEQYV.

The chain employs TRBV27 and TRBJ1-3; D is undetermined. Between the trimmed V and J ends, which lost 5 bases and 4 bases, there was a span of 12 bases. Germline assignment: CDR1 MNHEY and CDR2 SMNVEV (reference sequence). The CDR3 length is 14 residues. The CDR3 DNA follows: TGTGCCAGCAGTGCCCGCCCTCTAGGAAACACCATATATTTT. Translation: CASSARPLGNTIYF.